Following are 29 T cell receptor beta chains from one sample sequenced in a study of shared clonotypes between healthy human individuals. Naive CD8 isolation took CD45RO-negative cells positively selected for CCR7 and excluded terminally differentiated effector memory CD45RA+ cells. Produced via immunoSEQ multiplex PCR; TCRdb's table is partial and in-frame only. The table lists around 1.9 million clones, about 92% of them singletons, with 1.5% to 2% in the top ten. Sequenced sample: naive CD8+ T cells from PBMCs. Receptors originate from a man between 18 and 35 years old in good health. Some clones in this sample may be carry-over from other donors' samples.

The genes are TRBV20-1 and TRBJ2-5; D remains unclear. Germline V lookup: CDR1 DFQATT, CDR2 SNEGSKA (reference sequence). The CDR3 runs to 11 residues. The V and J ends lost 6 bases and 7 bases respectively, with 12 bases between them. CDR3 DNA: TGCAGTGCCCTAGTTTCGGCGACCCAGTACTTC. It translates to CSALVSATQYF.

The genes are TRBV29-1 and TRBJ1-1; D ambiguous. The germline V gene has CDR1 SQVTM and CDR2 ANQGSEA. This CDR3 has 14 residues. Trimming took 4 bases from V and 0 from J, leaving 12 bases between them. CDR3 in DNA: TGCAGCGTTGTGAGGGCCGATATGAACACTGAAGCTTTCTTT. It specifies CSVVRADMNTEAFF.

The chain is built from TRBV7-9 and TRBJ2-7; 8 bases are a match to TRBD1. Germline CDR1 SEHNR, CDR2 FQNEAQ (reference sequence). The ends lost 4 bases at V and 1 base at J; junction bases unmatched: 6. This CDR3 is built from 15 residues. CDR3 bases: TGTGCCAGCAGCTCTTGGGACAGGAGATCCTACGAGCAGTACTTC. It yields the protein CASSSWDRRSYEQYF.

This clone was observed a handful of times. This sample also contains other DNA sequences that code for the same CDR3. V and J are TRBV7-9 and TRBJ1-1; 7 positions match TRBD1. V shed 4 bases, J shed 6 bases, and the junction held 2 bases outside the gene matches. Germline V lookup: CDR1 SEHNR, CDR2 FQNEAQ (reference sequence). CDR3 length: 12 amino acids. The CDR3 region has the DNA TGTGCCAGCAGCTCGGGACAGCCTGAAGCTTTCTTT. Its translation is CASSSGQPEAFF.

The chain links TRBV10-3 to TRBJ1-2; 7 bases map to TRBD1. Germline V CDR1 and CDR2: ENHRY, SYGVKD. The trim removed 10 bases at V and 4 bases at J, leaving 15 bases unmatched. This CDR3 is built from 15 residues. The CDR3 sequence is CASQGQPLGPYGYTF. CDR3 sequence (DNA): TGTGCCAGCCAGGGACAGCCCCTAGGGCCCTATGGCTACACCTTC.

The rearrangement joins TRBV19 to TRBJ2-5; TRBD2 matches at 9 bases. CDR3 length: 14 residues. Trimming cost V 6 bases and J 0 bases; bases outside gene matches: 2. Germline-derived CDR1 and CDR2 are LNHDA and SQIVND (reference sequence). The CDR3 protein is CASRERGDQETQYF. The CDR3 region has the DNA TGTGCCAGTAGGGAGCGGGGGGACCAAGAGACCCAGTACTTC.

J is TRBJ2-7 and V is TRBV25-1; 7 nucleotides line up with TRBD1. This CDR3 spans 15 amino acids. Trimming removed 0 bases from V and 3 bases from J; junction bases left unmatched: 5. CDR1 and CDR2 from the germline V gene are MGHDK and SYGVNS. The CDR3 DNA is TGTGCCAGCAGTGAATACACAGGGGAGATCTACGAGCAGTACTTC. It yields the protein CASSEYTGEIYEQYF.

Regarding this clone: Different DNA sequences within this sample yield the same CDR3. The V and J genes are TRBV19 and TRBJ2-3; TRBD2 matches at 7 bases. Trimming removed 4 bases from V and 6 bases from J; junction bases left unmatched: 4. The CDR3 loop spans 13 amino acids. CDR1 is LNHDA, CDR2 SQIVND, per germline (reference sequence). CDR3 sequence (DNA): TGTGCCAGTAGTAATCGAGCGGGGGATACGCAGTATTTT. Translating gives CASSNRAGDTQYF.

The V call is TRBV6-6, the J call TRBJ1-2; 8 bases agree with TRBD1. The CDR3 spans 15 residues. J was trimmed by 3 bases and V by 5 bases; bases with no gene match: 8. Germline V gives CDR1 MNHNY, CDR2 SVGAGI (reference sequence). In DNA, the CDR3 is TGTGCCAGCAGTCCACGACAGGGGCTACACTATGGCTACACCTTC. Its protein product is CASSPRQGLHYGYTF.

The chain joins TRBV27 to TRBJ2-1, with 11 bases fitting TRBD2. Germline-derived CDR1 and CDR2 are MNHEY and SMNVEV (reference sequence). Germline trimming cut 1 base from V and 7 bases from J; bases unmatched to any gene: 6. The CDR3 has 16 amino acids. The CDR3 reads CASSLLLAGEGNEQFF. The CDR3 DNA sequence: TGTGCCAGCAGTTTATTACTAGCGGGAGAGGGGAATGAGCAGTTCTTC.

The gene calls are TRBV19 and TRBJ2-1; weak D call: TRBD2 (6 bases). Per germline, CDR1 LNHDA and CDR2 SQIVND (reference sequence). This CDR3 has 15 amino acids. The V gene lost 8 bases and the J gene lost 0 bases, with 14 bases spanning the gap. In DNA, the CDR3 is TGTGCCAGTGGGGACTTACAAAGCTCCTACAATGAGCAGTTCTTC. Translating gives CASGDLQSSYNEQFF.

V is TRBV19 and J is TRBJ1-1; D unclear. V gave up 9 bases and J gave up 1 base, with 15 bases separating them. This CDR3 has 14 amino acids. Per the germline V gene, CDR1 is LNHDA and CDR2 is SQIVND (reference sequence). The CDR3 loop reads CASASRLKNTEAFF. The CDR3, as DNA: TGTGCCAGCGCAAGTAGGTTGAAGAACACTGAAGCTTTCTTT. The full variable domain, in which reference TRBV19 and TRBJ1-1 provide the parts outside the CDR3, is DGGITQSPKYLFRKEGQNVTLSCEQNLNHDAMYWYRQDPGQGLRLIYYSQIVNDFQKGDIAEGYSVSREKKESFPLTVTSAQKNPTAFYLCASASRLKNTEAFFGQGTRLTVV.

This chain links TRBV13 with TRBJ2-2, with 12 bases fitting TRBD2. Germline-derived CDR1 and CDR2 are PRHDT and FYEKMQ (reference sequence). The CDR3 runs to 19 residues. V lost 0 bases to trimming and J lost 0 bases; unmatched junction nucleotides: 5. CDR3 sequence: CASSLGLAGGYANTGELFF. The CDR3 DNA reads TGTGCCAGCAGCTTAGGACTAGCGGGAGGTTACGCGAACACCGGGGAGCTGTTTTTT.

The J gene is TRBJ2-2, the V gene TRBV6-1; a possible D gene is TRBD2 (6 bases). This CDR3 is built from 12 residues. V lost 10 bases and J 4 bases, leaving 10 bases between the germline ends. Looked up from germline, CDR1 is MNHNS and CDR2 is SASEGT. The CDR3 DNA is TGTGCCACACGGGAGCTCACCGGGGAGCTGTTTTTT. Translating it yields CATRELTGELFF.

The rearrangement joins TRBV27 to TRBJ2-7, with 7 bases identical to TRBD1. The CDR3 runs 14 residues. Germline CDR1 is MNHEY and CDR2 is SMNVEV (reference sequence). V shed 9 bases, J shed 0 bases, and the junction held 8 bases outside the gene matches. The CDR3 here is CASTPDRASYEQYF. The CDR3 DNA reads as TGTGCCAGTACCCCAGACAGGGCCTCCTACGAGCAGTACTTC.

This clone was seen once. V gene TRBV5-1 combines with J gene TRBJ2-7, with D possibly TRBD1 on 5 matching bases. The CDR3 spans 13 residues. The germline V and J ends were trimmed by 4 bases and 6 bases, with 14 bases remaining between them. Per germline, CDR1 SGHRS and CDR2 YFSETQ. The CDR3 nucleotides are TGCGCCAGCAGCCGTAACCAGGGAAGCGAGCAGTACTTC. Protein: CASSRNQGSEQYF. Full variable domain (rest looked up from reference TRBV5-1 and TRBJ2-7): KAGVTQTPRYLIKTRGQQVTLSCSPISGHRSVSWYQQTPGQGLQFLFEYFSETQRNKGNFPGRFSGRQFSNSRSEMNVSTLELGDSALYLCASSRNQGSEQYFGPGTRLTVT.

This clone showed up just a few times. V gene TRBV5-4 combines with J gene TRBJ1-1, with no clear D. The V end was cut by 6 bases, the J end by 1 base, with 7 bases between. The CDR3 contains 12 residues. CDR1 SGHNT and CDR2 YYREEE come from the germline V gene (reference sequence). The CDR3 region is CASIHENTEAFF. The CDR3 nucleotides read TGTGCCAGCATACACGAGAACACTGAAGCTTTCTTT.

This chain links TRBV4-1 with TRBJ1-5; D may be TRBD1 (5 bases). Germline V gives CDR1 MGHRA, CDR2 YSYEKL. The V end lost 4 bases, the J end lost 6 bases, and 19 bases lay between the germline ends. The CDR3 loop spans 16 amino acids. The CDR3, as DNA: TGCGCCAGCAGCCGAGCTCGAACCCGGGGGAGTCAGCCCCAGCATTTT. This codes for CASSRARTRGSQPQHF.

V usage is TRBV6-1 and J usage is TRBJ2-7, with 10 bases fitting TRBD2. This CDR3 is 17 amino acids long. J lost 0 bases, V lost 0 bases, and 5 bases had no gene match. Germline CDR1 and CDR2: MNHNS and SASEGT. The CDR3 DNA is TGTGCCAGCAGTGAAGCAAGTAGCGGGAGGAGCTCCTACGAGCAGTACTTC. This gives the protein CASSEASSGRSSYEQYF.

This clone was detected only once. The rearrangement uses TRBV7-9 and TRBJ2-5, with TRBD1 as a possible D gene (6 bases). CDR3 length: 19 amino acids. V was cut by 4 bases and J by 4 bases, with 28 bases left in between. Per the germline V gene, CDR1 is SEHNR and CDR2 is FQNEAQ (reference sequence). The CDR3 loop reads CASSSPSALTGKDRETQYF. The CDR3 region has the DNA TGTGCCAGCAGCTCCCCGTCCGCACTAACAGGGAAGGATAGAGAGACCCAGTACTTC.

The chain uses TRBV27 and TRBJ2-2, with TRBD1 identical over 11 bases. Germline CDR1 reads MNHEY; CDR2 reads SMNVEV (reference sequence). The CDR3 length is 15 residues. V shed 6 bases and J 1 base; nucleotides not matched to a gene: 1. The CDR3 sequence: CASRGTGGNTGELFF. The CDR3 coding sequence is TGTGCCAGCAGAGGGACAGGGGGGAACACCGGGGAGCTGTTTTTT.

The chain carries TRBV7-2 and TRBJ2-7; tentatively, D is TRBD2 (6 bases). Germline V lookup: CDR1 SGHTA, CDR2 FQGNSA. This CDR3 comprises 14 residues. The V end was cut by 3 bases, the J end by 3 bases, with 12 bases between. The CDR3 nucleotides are TGTGCCAGCAGCTTCCTAGCGATCGGCTACGAGCAGTACTTC. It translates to CASSFLAIGYEQYF.

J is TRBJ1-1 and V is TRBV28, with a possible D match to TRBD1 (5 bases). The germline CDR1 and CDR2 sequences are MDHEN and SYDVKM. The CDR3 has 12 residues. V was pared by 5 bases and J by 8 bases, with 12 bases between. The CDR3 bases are TGTGCCAGCAGTCGCCAGGGAACCGAAGCTTTCTTT. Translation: CASSRQGTEAFF.

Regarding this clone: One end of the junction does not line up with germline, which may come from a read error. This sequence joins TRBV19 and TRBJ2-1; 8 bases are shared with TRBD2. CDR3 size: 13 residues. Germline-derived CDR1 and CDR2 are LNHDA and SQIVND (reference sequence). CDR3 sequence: CASGILADNEQFF. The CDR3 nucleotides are TGTGCCAGTGGTATACTAGCGGACAATGAGCAGTTCTTC. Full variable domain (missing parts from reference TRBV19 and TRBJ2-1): DGGITQSPKYLFRKEGQNVTLSCEQNLNHDAMYWYRQDPGQGLRLIYYSQIVNDFQKGDIAEGYSVSREKKESFPLTVTSAQKNPTAFYLCASGILADNEQFFGPGTRLTVL.

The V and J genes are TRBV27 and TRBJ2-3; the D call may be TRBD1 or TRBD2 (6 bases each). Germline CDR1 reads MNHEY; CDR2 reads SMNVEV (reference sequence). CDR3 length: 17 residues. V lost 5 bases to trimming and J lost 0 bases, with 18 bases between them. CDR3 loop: CASSPRGGTPSTDTQYF. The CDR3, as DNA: TGTGCCAGCAGTCCCAGGGGAGGTACCCCTAGCACAGATACGCAGTATTTT.

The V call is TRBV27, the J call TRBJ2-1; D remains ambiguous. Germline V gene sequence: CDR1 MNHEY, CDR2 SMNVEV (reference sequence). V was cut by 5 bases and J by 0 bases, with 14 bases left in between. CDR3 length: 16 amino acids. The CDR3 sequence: CASSPLGGSSYNEQFF. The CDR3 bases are TGTGCCAGCAGTCCGCTAGGCGGCAGCTCCTACAATGAGCAGTTCTTC.

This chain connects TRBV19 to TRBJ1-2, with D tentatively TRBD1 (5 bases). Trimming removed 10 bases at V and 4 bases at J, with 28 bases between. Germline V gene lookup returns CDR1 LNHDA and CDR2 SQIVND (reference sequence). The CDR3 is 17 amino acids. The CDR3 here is CATLHLGGMGRTYGYTF. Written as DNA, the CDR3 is TGTGCCACCCTCCACCTGGGGGGTATGGGCAGAACCTATGGCTACACCTTC.

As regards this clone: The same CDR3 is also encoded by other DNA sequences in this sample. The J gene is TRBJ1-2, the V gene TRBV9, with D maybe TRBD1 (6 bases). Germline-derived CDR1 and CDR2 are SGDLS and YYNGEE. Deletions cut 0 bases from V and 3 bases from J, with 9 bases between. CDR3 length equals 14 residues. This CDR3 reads CASSVGGGDYGYTF. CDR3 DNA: TGTGCCAGCAGCGTAGGTGGGGGCGACTATGGCTACACCTTC. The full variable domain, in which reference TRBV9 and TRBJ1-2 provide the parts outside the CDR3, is DSGVTQTPKHLITATGQRVTLRCSPRSGDLSVYWYQQSLDQGLQFLIQYYNGEERAKGNILERFSAQQFPDLHSELNLSSLELGDSALYFCASSVGGGDYGYTFGSGTRLTVV.

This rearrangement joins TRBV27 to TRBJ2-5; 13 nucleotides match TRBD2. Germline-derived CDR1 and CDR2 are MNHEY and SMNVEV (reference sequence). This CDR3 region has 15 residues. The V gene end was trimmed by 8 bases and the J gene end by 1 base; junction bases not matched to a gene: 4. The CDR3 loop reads CASARTSGSQETQYF. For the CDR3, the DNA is TGTGCCAGCGCCCGGACTAGCGGGAGCCAAGAGACCCAGTACTTC.